These T cell receptor beta chains were read from a single sample in a study of T cell repertoires in cytomegalovirus infection. From the reads, TCRdb called clonotypes with MiXCR, one entry per CDR3 protein. The profile covers approximately 350,000 distinct CDR3 sequences, with roughly 36% appearing a single time and roughly 12% taken by the ten largest. These receptors have no identified antigens. Here the sequenced sample was cultured PBMCs, taken from culture after CMV antigen stimulation. All receptors derive from a human donor in good health (CMV status not recorded). Some clones in this sample may be carry-over from other donors' samples. CDR3s include the opening cysteine and the closing phenylalanine or tryptophan. The order of the fields is J gene, V gene, clone size, D gene, CDR3 protein, CDR3 DNA. D genes are given only for firm matches. Not every row has a clone size; where given, it reads once, few, many or a size class.

TRBJ2-7,TRBV7-2,few,-,CASSPNAQIYEQYF,TGTGCCAGCAGTCCTAACGCTCAAATCTACGAGCAGTACTTC
TRBJ2-2,TRBV11-2,few,-,CASSLASTKSANTGELFF,TGTGCCAGCAGCTTAGCCAGTACTAAATCCGCGAACACCGGGGAGCTGTTTTTT
TRBJ1-2,TRBV7-2,few,TRBD1,CASGLQTGGHGYTF,TGTGCCAGCGGACTTCAGACAGGGGGGCATGGCTACACCTTC
TRBJ2-1,TRBV29-1,-,TRBD2,CSVGSGRHEQFF,TGCAGCGTTGGTAGCGGGAGGCATGAGCAGTTCTTC
TRBJ2-7,TRBV28,-,-,CASSLSLGGFYEQYF,TGTGCCAGCAGTCTATCACTTGGAGGTTTCTACGAGCAGTACTTC
TRBJ2-7,TRBV15,-,TRBD2,CATSVASGEGYEQYF,TGTGCCACCAGCGTCGCTAGCGGGGAGGGCTACGAGCAGTACTTC
TRBJ2-7,TRBV5-6,few,-,CASSLAGAENYEQYF,TGTGCCAGCAGCTTGGCCGGGGCGGAGAACTACGAGCAGTACTTC
TRBJ2-3,TRBV7-8,-,-,CASSLALLLTRTDTQYF,TGTGCCAGCAGCTTAGCCCTACTACTTACTCGCACAGATACGCAGTATTTT
TRBJ1-6,TRBV5-1,-,-,CASSWAAPGKSSYNSPLHF,TGCGCCAGCAGCTGGGCCGCCCCAGGAAAAAGCTCCTATAATTCACCCCTCCACTTT
TRBJ2-1,TRBV19,-,TRBD2,CASRVISGLNNEQFF,TGTGCCAGTAGGGTGATTAGCGGGCTGAACAATGAGCAGTTCTTC
TRBJ2-3,TRBV20-1,-,-,CSARVFGVPSTDTQYF,TGCAGTGCTAGAGTTTTCGGGGTCCCTAGCACAGATACGCAGTATTTT
TRBJ2-1,TRBV5-3,few,TRBD1,CASSLMGTGGDEQFF,TGTGCCAGCAGCTTGATGGGGACAGGAGGCGATGAGCAGTTCTTC
TRBJ1-5,TRBV7-2,-,-,CASSLGGRNQPQHF,TGTGCCAGCAGCTTAGGCGGGAGAAATCAGCCCCAGCATTTT
TRBJ2-7,TRBV12-3/TRBV12-4,few,-,CASSLRPPWEQYF,TGTGCCAGCAGTTTAAGGCCCCCGTGGGAGCAGTACTTC
TRBJ2-2,TRBV12-3/TRBV12-4,few,-,CASSLRQGGTGELFF,TGTGCCAGCAGTTTGCGGCAGGGAGGCACCGGGGAGCTGTTTTTT
TRBJ2-3,TRBV7-2,few,-,CASSLRIAQSTDTQYF,TGTGCCAGCAGCTTACGGATAGCGCAGAGCACAGATACGCAGTATTTT
TRBJ1-4,TRBV7-3,-,-,CASSWLTVNNEKLFF,TGTGCCAGCAGCTGGCTGACAGTGAATAATGAAAAACTGTTTTTT
TRBJ1-2,TRBV20-1,-,-,CSARDEGDGYTF,TGCAGTGCTAGAGATGAAGGAGATGGCTACACCTTC
TRBJ1-4,TRBV4-3,-,TRBD1,CASSPRGAHNEKLFF,TGCGCCAGCAGCCCCAGGGGGGCCCATAATGAAAAACTGTTTTTT
TRBJ1-5,TRBV30,few,-,CAWSFREHQPQHF,TGTGCCTGGAGTTTCCGGGAGCATCAGCCCCAGCATTTT
TRBJ1-2,TRBV28,-,TRBD1,CASSRSGTGEGYTF,TGTGCCAGCAGCCGCTCCGGGACAGGGGAAGGCTACACCTTC
TRBJ1-3,TRBV7-7,few,TRBD1,CASSLQQGVALDTIYF,TGTGCTAGCAGCTTACAACAGGGGGTGGCTCTCGACACCATATATTTT
TRBJ1-2,TRBV2,-,-,CARRRTGNYGYTF,TGTGCCCGGAGGAGAACAGGGAACTATGGCTACACCTTC
TRBJ1-1,TRBV7-3,-,TRBD1,CASSPGQGITEAFF,TGTGCCAGCAGCCCGGGACAGGGAATTACTGAAGCTTTCTTT
TRBJ2-3,TRBV6-5,-,-,CASSQNTDTQYF,TGTGCCAGTTCTCAAAATACAGATACGCAGTATTTT
TRBJ1-2,TRBV6-1,few,TRBD1,CASSEVGTGNRGYTF,TGTGCCAGCAGTGAAGTCGGGACAGGGAACAGAGGCTACACCTTC
TRBJ2-2,TRBV4-1,-,-,CASSQEGLITSNTGELFF,TGCGCCAGCAGCCAAGAGGGACTTATAACATCGAACACCGGGGAGCTGTTTTTT
TRBJ2-1,TRBV30,-,-,CAWSTRRPDQFF,TGTGCCTGGAGTACCCGAAGGCCCGACCAGTTCTTC
TRBJ1-3,TRBV18,few,-,CASSLAAGDLSGNTIYF,TGTGCCAGCTCACTTGCGGCGGGGGACCTCTCTGGAAACACCATATATTTT
TRBJ1-1,TRBV7-2,many,-,CASSFLGGNTEAFF,TGTGCCAGCAGCTTCTTAGGGGGTAACACTGAAGCTTTCTTT
TRBJ2-1,TRBV5-4,-,TRBD2,CASSLDRGRAGNEQFF,TGTGCCAGCAGCTTGGACCGCGGGAGGGCCGGGAATGAGCAGTTCTTC
TRBJ2-5,TRBV7-2,many,-,CASSFVGQETQYF,TGTGCCAGCAGCTTTGTGGGGCAAGAGACCCAGTACTTC
TRBJ1-5,TRBV19,-,-,CASSMGRSNQPQHF,TGTGCCAGTAGTATGGGACGGAGCAATCAGCCCCAGCATTTT
TRBJ2-5,TRBV7-8,many,TRBD1,CASSLRLQGQETQYF,TGTGCCAGCAGCCTAAGGCTACAGGGGCAAGAGACCCAGTACTTC
TRBJ1-2,TRBV28,-,-,CASSLAGSLNYGYTF,TGTGCCAGCAGTTTAGCGGGCTCGCTTAACTATGGCTACACCTTC
TRBJ2-1,TRBV2,-,TRBD2,CASKGDYATFSEQFF,TGTGCCAGCAAAGGGGACTATGCCACGTTCAGTGAGCAGTTCTTC
TRBJ2-5,TRBV7-2,many,-,CASSLEFLSTQETQYF,TGTGCCAGCAGCTTGGAATTCTTGAGTACCCAAGAGACCCAGTACTTC
TRBJ2-7,TRBV7-6,-,-,CASSLDAGRSYEQYF,TGTGCCAGCAGCTTAGACGCAGGCCGGTCCTACGAGCAGTACTTC
TRBJ2-7,TRBV18,-,-,CASSPQPPGGSYEQYF,TGTGCCAGCTCGCCACAACCCCCGGGCGGCTCCTACGAGCAGTACTTC
TRBJ2-1,TRBV12-3/TRBV12-4,many,-,CASSFVTSYNEQFF,TGTGCCAGCAGTTTCGTTACGTCCTACAATGAGCAGTTCTTC
TRBJ2-1,TRBV12-3/TRBV12-4,many,-,CASKEERIYNEQFF,TGTGCCAGCAAAGAGGAGCGGATTTACAATGAGCAGTTCTTC
TRBJ2-7,TRBV7-6,few,-,CASSRQGRGQYF,TGTGCCAGCAGCCGGCAAGGTCGGGGGCAGTACTTC
TRBJ1-1,TRBV7-9,few,TRBD1,CASSLVGQGIAEAFF,TGTGCCAGCAGCTTAGTGGGACAGGGGATCGCTGAAGCTTTCTTT
TRBJ1-1,TRBV5-4,-,TRBD1,CASSLAYGGTGDTEAFF,TGTGCCAGCAGCTTGGCCTACGGGGGGACAGGGGACACTGAAGCTTTCTTT
TRBJ2-3,TRBV10-3,few,TRBD2,CAISQRESTDTQYF,TGTGCCATATCACAGCGGGAGTCGACAGATACGCAGTATTTT
TRBJ2-7,TRBV20-1,-,TRBD1,CSARGQISYEQYF,TGCAGTGCTAGGGGACAGATCTCCTACGAGCAGTACTTC
TRBJ1-6,TRBV18,-,TRBD1,CASSPGQGTYNSPLHF,TGTGCCAGCTCACCGGGACAGGGAACCTATAATTCACCCCTCCACTTT
TRBJ1-1,TRBV11-2,-,TRBD1,CASSRPGQGRNAEAFF,TGTGCCAGCAGCCGCCCGGGACAGGGGCGAAACGCTGAAGCTTTCTTT